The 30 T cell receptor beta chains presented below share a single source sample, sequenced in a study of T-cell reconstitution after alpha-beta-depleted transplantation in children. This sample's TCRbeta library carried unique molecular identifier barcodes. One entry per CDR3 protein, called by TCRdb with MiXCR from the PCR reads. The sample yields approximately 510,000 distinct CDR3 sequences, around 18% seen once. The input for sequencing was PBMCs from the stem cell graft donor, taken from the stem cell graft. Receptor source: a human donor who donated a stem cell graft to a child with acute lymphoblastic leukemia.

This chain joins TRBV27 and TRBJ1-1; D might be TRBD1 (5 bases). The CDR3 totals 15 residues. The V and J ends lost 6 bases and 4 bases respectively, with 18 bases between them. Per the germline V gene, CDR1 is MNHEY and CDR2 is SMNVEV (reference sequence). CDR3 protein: CASSFGTGAVTEAFF. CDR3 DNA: TGTGCCAGCAGCTTTGGAACAGGCGCGGTCACTGAAGCTTTCTTT.

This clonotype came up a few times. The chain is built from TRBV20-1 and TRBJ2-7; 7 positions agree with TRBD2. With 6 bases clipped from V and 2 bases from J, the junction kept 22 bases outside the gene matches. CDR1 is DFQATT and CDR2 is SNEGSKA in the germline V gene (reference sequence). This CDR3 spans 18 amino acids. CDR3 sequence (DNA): TGCAGTGCCAACACCCGACTAGCCCGCCCCCAACAACCCTACGAGCAGTACTTC. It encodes CSANTRLARPQQPYEQYF.

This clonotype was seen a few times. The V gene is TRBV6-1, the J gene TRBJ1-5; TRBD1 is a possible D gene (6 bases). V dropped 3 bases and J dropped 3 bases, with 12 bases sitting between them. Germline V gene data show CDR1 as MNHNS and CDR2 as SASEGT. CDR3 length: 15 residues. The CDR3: CASSEDSLSNQPQHF. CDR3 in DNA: TGTGCCAGCAGTGAGGACAGCCTATCCAATCAGCCCCAGCATTTT.

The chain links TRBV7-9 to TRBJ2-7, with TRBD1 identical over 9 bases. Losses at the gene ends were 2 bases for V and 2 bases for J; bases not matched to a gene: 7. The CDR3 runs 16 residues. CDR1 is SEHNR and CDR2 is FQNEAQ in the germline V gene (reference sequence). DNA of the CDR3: TGTGCCAGCAGCTTAATGGGACAGGGTTCACCCTACGAGCAGTACTTC. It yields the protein CASSLMGQGSPYEQYF.

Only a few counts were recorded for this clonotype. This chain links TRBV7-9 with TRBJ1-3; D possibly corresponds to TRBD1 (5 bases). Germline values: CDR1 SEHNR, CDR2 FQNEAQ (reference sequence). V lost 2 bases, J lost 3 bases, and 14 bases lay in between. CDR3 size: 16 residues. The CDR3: CASSLYRQGYGNTIYF. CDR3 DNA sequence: TGTGCCAGCAGCTTATATCGGCAGGGCTATGGAAACACCATATATTTT.

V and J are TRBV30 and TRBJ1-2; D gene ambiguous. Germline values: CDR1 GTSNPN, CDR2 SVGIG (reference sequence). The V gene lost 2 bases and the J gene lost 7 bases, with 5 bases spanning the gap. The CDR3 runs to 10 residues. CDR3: CAWSLGGYTF. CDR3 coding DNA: TGTGCCTGGAGTTTAGGTGGCTACACCTTC.

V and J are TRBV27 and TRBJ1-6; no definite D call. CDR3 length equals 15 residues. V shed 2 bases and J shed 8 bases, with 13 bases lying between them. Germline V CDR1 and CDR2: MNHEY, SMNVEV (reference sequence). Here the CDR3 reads CASSLNAAGYSPLHF. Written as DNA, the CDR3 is TGTGCCAGCAGTTTAAACGCGGCAGGTTATTCACCCCTCCACTTT.

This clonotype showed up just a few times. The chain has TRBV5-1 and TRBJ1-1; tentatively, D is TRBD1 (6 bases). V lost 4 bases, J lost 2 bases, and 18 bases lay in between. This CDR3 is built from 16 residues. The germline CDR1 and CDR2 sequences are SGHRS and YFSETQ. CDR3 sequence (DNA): TGCGCCAGCAGCCCGACCAGCCTTGGGGGCAACACTGAAGCTTTCTTT. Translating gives CASSPTSLGGNTEAFF.

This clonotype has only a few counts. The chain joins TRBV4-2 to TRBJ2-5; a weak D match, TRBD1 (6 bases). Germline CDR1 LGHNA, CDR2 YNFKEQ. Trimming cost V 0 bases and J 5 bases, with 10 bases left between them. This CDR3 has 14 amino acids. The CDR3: CASSQDQRGETQYF. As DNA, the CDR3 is TGTGCCAGCAGCCAAGATCAGAGGGGGGAGACCCAGTACTTC.

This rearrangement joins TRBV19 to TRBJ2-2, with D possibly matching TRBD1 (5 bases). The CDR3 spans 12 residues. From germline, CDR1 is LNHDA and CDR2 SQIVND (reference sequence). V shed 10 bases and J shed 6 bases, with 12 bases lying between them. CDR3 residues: CATRVRAGELFF. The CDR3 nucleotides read TGTGCCACCAGGGTTCGGGCCGGGGAGCTGTTTTTT.

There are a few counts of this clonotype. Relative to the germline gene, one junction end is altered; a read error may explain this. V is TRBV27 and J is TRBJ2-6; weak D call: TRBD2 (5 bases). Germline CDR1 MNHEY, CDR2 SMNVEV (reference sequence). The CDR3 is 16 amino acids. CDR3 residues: CASSLSAGSGANVLTF. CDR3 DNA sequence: TGTGCCAGCAGTCTATCCGCGGGCTCTGGGGCCAACGTCCTGACTTTC.

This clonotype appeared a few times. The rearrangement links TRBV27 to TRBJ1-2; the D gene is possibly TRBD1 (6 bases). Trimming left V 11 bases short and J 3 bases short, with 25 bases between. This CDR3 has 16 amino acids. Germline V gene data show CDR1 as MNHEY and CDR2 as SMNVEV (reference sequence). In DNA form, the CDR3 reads TGTGCCGTCGCCGGGGGGCTTGTTTGGGGCGACTATGGCTACACCTTC. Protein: CAVAGGLVWGDYGYTF.

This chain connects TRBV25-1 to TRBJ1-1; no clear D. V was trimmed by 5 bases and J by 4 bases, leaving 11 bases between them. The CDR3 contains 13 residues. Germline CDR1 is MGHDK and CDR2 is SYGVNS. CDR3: CASSPLYSTEAFF. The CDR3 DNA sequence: TGTGCCAGCAGTCCCCTTTACAGCACTGAAGCTTTCTTT.

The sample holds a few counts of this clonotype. In DNA form, the CDR3 reads TGTGCCACCAAGATAAGGGGGTGGGAGCAGTTCTTC. Encoded protein: CATKIRGWEQFF. This sequence joins TRBV24-1 and TRBJ2-1; D is perhaps TRBD1 (6 bases). The CDR3 is 12 amino acids. V was pared by 8 bases and J by 10 bases, with 14 bases between. Germline loops: CDR1 KGHDR, CDR2 SFDVKD.

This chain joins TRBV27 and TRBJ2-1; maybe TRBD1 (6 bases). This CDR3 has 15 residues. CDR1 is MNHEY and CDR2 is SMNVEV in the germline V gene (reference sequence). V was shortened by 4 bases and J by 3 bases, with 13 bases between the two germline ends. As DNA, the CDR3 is TGTGCCAGCAGTTATGACAGGACATACTACAATGAGCAGTTCTTC. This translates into CASSYDRTYYNEQFF.

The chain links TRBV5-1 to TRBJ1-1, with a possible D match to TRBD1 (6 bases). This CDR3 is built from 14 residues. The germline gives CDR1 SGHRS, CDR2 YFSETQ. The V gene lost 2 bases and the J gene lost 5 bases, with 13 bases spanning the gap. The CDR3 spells CASSFTLGATEAFF. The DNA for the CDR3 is TGCGCCAGCAGCTTCACCCTGGGGGCGACTGAAGCTTTCTTT.

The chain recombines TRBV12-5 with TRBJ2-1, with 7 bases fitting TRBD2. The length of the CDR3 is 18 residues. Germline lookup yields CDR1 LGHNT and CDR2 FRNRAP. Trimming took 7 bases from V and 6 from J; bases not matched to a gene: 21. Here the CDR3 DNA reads TGTGCTAGTGCCCCTCCTGGCCGCGGGAGCTGGTTCGGCAATGAGCAGTTCTTC. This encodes CASAPPGRGSWFGNEQFF.

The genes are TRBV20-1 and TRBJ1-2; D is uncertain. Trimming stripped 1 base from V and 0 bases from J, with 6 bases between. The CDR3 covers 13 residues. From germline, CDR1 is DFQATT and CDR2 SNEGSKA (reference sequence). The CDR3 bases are TGCAGTGCTAGAGTTCCTACTAACTATGGCTACACCTTC. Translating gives CSARVPTNYGYTF.

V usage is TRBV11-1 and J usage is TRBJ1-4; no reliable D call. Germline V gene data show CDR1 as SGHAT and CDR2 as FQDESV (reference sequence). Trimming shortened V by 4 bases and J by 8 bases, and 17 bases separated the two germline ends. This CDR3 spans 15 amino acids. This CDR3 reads CASSSKTGPGEKLFF. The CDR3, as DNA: TGTGCCAGCAGCTCTAAGACGGGTCCTGGGGAAAAACTGTTTTTT.

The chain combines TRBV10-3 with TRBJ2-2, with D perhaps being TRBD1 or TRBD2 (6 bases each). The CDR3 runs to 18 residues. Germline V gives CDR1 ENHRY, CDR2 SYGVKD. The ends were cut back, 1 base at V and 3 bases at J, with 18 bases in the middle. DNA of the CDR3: TGTGCCATCAGTGAGTGGGGGGTAGCGGACAGTGACACCGGGGAGCTGTTTTTT. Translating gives CAISEWGVADSDTGELFF.

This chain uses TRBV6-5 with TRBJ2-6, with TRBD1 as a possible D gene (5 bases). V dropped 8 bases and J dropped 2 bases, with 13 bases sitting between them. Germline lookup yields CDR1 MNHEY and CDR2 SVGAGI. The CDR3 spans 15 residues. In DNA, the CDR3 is TGTGCCAGCGGTTGGCAGGGAACTGGGGCCAACGTCCTGACTTTC. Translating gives CASGWQGTGANVLTF.

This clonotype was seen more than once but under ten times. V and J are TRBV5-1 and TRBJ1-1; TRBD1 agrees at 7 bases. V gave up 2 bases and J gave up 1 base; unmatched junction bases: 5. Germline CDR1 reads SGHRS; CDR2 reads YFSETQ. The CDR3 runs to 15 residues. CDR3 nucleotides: TGCGCCAGCAGCTTACAGGGGCCGGGGAACACTGAAGCTTTCTTT. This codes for CASSLQGPGNTEAFF. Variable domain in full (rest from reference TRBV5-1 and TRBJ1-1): KAGVTQTPRYLIKTRGQQVTLSCSPISGHRSVSWYQQTPGQGLQFLFEYFSETQRNKGNFPGRFSGRQFSNSRSEMNVSTLELGDSALYLCASSLQGPGNTEAFFGQGTRLTVV.

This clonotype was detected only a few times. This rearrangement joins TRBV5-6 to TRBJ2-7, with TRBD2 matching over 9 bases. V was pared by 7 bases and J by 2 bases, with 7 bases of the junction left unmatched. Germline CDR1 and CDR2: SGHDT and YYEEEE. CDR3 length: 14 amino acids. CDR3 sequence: CASWSGGRAYEQYF. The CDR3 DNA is TGTGCCAGCTGGAGTGGCGGGAGGGCCTACGAGCAGTACTTC.

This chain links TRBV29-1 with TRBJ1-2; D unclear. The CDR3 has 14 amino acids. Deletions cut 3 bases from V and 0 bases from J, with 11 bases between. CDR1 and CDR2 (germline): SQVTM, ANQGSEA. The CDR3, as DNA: TGCAGCGTTGAGTTAATAGGAGCTAACTATGGCTACACCTTC. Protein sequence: CSVELIGANYGYTF.

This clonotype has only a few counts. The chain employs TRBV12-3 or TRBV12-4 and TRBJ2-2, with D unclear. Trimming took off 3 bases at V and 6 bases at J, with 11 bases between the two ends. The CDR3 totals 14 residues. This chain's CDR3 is CASSLASRAGELFF. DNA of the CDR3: TGTGCCAGCAGTTTGGCTAGTCGGGCCGGGGAGCTGTTTTTT.

Here the CDR3 DNA reads TGTGCCAGCAGCAAAAAAGGGGGGAGCTCCTACAATGAGCAGTTCTTC. Amino acid sequence: CASSKKGGSSYNEQFF. The V and J genes are TRBV21-1 and TRBJ2-1; TRBD1, the table's D call, was not compared with the DNA. TRBV21-1 is labeled a pseudogene. This CDR3 comprises 16 residues.

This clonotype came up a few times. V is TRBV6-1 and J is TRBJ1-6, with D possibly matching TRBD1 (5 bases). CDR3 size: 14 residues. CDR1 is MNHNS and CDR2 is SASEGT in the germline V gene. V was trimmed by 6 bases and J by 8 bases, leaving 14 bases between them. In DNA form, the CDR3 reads TGTGCCAGCAGGCAGGGTGCTGTTGATTCACCCCTCCACTTT. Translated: CASRQGAVDSPLHF.

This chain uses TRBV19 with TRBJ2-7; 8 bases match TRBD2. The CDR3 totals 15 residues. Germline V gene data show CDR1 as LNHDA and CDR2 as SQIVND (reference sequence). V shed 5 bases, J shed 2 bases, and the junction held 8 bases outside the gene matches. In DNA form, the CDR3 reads TGTGCCAGTAGTGTACGAACTAGCGGAACCTACGAGCAGTACTTC. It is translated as CASSVRTSGTYEQYF.

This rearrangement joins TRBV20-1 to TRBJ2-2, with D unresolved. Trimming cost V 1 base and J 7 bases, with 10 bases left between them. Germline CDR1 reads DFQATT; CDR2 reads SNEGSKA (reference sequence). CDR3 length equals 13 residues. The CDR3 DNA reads TGCAGTGCTAGAGGTCCGGTGGGCGGGGAGCTGTTTTTT. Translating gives CSARGPVGGELFF.

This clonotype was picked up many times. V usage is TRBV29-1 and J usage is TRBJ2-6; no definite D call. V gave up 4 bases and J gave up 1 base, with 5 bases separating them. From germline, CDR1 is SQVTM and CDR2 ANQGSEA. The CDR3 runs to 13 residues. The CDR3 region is CSVARSGANVLTF. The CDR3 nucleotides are TGCAGCGTTGCAAGGTCTGGGGCCAACGTCCTGACTTTC.